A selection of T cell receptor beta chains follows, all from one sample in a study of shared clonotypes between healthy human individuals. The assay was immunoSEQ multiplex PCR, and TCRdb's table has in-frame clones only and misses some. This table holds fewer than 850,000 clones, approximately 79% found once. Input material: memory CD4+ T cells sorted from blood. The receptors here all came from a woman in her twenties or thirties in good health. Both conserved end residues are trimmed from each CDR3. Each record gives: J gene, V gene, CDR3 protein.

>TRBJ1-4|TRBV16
ASSRSADPTNEKLF
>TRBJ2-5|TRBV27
ASSLQGQETQY
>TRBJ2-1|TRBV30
AWKTLGGEQF
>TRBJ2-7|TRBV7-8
ASSPLSGRAHEQY
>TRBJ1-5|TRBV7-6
ASSQTGGNQPQH
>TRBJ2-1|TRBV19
ASSIGSSVYNEQF
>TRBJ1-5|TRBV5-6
ASSLWGILGGVQPQH
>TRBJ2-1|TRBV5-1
ASSPDPAVSYNEQF
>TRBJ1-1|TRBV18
ASSPQGQLKDTEAF
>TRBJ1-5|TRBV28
ASMGGINQPQH
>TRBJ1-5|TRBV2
ASSMGRAGQPQH
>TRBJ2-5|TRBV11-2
ASSSGPGWGETQY
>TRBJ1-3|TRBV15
ATSREGDGNTIY
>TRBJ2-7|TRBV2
ASSSDRHRSYEQY
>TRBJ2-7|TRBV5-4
ASSLEGILGTSN
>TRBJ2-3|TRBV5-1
ASSLDQDTQY
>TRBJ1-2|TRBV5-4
ASSPGRGTGYGYT
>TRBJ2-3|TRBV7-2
ASSLGAGAQSTDTQY
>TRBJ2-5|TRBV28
ASSLIDWAHSGRETQY
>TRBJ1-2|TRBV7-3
ASSILGRGYGYT
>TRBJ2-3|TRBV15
ATSRDRAEPDTQY
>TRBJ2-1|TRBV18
ASSPYEPSIGNEQF
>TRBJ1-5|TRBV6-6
ASRERGQGPYQPQH
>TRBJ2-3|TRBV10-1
ASSESREGRDTQY
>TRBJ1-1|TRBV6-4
ASSSLTGNTEAF
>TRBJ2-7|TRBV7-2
ASSLDGLIYPRQY
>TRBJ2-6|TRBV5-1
ASSLLGQLLSSGANVLT
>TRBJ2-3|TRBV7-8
ASSLGGPSTDTQY
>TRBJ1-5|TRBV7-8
ASSLESLDNQPQH
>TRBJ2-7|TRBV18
ASSGSGIYEQY
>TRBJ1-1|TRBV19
ASSILHRRVNTEAF
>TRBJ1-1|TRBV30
AWSRDVNTEAF
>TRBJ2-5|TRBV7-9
ASSLAQARDRFWETQY
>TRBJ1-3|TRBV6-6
ASSTNSGNTIY
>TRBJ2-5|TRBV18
ASSPGVRETQY
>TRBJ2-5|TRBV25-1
ASSEAAGTQETQY
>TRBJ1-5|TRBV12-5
ASGLETGPQH
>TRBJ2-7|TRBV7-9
ASSSTSGRTYEQY
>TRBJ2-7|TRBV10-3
AISGRGYSGGGYEQY
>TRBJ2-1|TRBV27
ATDNGSPYNEQF